This TCR beta chain originates from a study of T cells in Graves' hyperthyroidism and ophthalmopathy. Study-level points and caveats: Ophthalmopathy onset followed model prediction by a median roughly 6.5 months.

Researchers took RNA transcripts and amplified the TCR beta CDR3 regions from them. HTBI primers were employed in a first-round RT-PCR of the TCR CDR3. MiXCR, run by TCRdb on the multiplex PCR reads, gives a single entry per CDR3 protein. There are 700,000 to 950,000 distinct CDR3 sequences in the sample; roughly a third occur only once, and 30% to 40% lies in the top ten. The authors deemed Graves' hyperthyroidism stable absent ophthalmopathy progression within 18 months. Comments on this clonotype: Its specificity is unknown.

V gave up 0 bases and J gave up 1 base; unmatched junction bases: 9. Germline V gene data show CDR1 as LGHNA and CDR2 as YNFKEQ. The CDR3 spans 17 residues. The source is a woman between 40 and 55 years old with Graves' hyperthyroidism. The specimen was blood. The chain links TRBV4-2 to TRBJ2-7, with 7 bases fitting TRBD2. As DNA, the CDR3 is TGTGCCAGCAGCCAAGAGGGGGGGACCGGGTTTTCCTACGAGCAGTACTTC. It encodes CASSQEGGTGFSYEQYF.